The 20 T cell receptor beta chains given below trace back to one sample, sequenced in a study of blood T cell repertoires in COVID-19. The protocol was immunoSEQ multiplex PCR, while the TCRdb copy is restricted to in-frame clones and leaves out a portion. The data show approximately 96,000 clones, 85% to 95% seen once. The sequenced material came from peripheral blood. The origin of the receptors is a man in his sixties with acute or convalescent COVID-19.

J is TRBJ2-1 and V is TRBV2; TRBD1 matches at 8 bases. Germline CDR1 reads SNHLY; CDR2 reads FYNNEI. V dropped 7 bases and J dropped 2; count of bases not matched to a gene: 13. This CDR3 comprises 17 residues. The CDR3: CASTPTLRQGTYNEQFF. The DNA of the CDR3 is TGTGCCAGCACCCCGACCCTTCGACAGGGGACCTACAATGAGCAGTTCTTC. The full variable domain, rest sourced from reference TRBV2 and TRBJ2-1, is EPEVTQTPSHQVTQMGQEVILRCVPISNHLYFYWYRQILGQKVEFLVSFYNNEISEKSEIFDDQFSVERPDGSNFTLKIRSTKLEDSAMYFCASTPTLRQGTYNEQFFGPGTRLTVL.

CDR3 loop: CATSLAISGKLFF. The DNA for the CDR3 is TGTGCCACCAGCCTCGCTATTTCGGGAAAACTGTTTTTT. The chain couples TRBV15 to TRBJ1-4; D remains unclear. With 5 bases removed from V and 10 bases from J, the gap between germline ends came to 14 bases. The germline CDR1 and CDR2 sequences are LNHNV and YYDKDF (reference sequence). This CDR3 is 13 amino acids long.

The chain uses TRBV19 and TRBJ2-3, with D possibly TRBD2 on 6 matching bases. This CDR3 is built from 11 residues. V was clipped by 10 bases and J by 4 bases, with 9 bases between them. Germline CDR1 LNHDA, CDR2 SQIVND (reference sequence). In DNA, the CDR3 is TGTGCCACCGGGGGAGCAGATACGCAGTATTTT. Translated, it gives CATGGADTQYF.

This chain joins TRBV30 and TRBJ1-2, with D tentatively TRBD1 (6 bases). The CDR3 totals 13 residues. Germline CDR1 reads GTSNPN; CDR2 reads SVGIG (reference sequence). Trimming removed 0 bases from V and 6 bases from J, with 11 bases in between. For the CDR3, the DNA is TGTGCCTGGAGTGTAAGGGCAGGGGATGGCTACACCTTC. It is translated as CAWSVRAGDGYTF.

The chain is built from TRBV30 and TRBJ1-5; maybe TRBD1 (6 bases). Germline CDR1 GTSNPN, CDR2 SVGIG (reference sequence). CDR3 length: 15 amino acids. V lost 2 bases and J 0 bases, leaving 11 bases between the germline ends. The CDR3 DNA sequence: TGTGCCTGGAGTCTGGACAGCGATAGCAATCAGCCCCAGCATTTT. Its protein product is CAWSLDSDSNQPQHF.

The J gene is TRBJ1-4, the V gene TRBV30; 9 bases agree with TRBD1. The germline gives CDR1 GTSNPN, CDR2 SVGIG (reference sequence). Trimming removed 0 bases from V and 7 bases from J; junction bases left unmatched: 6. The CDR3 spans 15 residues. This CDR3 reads CAWSVRSQGAEKLFF. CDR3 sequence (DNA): TGTGCCTGGAGTGTACGTTCACAGGGGGCTGAAAAACTGTTTTTT.

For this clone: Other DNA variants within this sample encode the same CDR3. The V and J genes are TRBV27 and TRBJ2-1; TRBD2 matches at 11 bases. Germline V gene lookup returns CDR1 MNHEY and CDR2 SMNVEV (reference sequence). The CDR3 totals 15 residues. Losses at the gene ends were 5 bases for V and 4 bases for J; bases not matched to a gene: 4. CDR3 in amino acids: CASSPGTSGYNEQFF. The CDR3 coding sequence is TGTGCCAGCAGTCCAGGGACTAGCGGTTACAATGAGCAGTTCTTC.

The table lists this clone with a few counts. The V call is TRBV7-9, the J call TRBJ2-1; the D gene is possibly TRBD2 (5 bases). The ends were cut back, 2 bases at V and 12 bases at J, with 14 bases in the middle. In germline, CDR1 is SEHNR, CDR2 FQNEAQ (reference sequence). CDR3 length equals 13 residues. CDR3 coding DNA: TGTGCCAGCAGCTTATCGGAGGTGCTGTCGCAGTTCTTC. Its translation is CASSLSEVLSQFF.

The CDR3 loop reads CASSTGLAGTYNEQFF. Here the CDR3 DNA reads TGTGCCAGTAGTACGGGACTAGCGGGGACCTACAATGAGCAGTTCTTC. This chain connects TRBV19 to TRBJ2-1, with 13 positions matching TRBD2. This CDR3 region has 16 residues. The ends lost 4 bases at V and 2 bases at J; junction bases unmatched: 2. Germline CDR1 and CDR2: LNHDA and SQIVND (reference sequence). The full variable domain, with the rest looked up from reference TRBV19 and TRBJ2-1, is DGGITQSPKYLFRKEGQNVTLSCEQNLNHDAMYWYRQDPGQGLRLIYYSQIVNDFQKGDIAEGYSVSREKKESFPLTVTSAQKNPTAFYLCASSTGLAGTYNEQFFGPGTRLTVL.

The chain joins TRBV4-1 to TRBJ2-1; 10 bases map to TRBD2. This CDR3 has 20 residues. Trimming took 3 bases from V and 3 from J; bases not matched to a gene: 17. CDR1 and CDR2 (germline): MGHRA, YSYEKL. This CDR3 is CASSQQKLAGRVQYYNEQFF. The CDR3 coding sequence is TGCGCCAGCAGCCAGCAAAAACTAGCGGGGCGTGTACAATACTACAATGAGCAGTTCTTC.

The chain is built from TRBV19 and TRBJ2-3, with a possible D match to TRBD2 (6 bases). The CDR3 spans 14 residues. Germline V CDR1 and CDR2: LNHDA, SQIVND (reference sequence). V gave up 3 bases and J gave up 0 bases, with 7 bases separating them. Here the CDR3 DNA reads TGTGCCAGTAGTATTGGGGGGAGCACAGATACGCAGTATTTT. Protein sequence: CASSIGGSTDTQYF.

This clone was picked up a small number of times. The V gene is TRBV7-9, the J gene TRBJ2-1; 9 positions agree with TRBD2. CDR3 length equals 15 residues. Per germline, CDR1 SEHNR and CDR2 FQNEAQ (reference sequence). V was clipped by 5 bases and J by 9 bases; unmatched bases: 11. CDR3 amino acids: CASSNKASGNGEQFF. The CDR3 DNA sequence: TGTGCCAGCAGCAATAAGGCTAGCGGGAATGGTGAGCAGTTCTTC.

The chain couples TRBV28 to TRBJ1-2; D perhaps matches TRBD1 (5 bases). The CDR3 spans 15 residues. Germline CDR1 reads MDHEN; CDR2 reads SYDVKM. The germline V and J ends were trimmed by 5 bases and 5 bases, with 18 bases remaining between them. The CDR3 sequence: CASSQGRGTTYGYTF. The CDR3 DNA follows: TGTGCCAGCAGTCAAGGAAGGGGCACTACTTATGGCTACACCTTC.

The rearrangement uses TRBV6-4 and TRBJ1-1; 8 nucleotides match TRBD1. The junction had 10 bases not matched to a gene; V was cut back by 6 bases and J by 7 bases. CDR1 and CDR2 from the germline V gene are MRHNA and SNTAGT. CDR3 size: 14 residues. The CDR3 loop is CASRPDRDRGEAFF. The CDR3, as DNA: TGTGCCAGCAGGCCGGACAGGGATCGGGGTGAAGCTTTCTTT.

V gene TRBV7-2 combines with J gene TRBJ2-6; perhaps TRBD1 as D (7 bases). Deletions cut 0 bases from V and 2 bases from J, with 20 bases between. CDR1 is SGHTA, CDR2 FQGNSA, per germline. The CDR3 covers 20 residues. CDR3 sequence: CASSLAKYIGRGAGANVLTF. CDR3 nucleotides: TGTGCCAGCAGCTTAGCGAAGTATATTGGCAGGGGGGCTGGGGCCAACGTCCTGACTTTC.

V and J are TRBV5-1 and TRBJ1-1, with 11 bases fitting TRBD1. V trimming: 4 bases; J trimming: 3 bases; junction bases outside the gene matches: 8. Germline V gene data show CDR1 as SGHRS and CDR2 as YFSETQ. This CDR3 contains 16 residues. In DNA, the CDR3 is TGCGCCAGCAGCATTCAACCGGGACAGGGGGACACTGAAGCTTTCTTT. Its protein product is CASSIQPGQGDTEAFF.

The CDR3 loop is CASSPGTGISGELFF. DNA of the CDR3: TGCGCCAGCAGCCCCGGGACAGGGATTTCCGGGGAGCTGTTTTTT. The genes are TRBV5-1 and TRBJ2-2; 9 nucleotides agree with TRBD1. Germline values: CDR1 SGHRS, CDR2 YFSETQ. The CDR3 is 15 residues long. Trimming removed 4 bases from V and 6 bases from J; junction bases left unmatched: 7. The whole variable domain, remainder taken from reference TRBV5-1 and TRBJ2-2, is KAGVTQTPRYLIKTRGQQVTLSCSPISGHRSVSWYQQTPGQGLQFLFEYFSETQRNKGNFPGRFSGRQFSNSRSEMNVSTLELGDSALYLCASSPGTGISGELFFGEGSRLTVL.

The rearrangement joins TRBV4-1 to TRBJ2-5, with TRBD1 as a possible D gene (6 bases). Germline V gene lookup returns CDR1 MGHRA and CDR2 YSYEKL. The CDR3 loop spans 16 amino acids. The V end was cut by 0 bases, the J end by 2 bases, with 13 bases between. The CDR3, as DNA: TGCGCCAGCAGCCAAGATCCAATCGACAGGCAAGAGACCCAGTACTTC. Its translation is CASSQDPIDRQETQYF.

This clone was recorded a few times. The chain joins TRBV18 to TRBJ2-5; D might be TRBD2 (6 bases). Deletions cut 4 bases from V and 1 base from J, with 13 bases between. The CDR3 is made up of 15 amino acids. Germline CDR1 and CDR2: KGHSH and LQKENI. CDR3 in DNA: TGTGCCAGCTCACAGACCCGGGACTTCCAAGAGACCCAGTACTTC. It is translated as CASSQTRDFQETQYF.

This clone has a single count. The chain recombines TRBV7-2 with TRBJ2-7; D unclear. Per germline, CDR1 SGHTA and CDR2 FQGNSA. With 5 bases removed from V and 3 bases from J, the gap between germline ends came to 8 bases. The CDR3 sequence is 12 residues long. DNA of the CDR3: TGTGCCAGCAGCCTAAACAGCTACGAGCAGTACTTC. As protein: CASSLNSYEQYF.